This T cell receptor beta chain is drawn from a study of post-analysis software for immune sequencing data. For the study at large: Relapsing-remitting, secondary progressive and progressive-relapsing courses of multiple sclerosis were included. Study-level findings and limits: Controls showed lower frequencies than patients for roughly 5 TRBV segments, and TRBV5-6, TRBV5-1 and TRBV20-1 were among these. The F measure placed samples prepared in the same batch into strongly shared clusters.

Presence of unique molecular identifiers characterized the TCR beta cDNA libraries. T cells numbering roughly 0.9 to 11 million gave rise to 500,000 to 600,000 cDNA molecules. One entry per CDR3 protein, called by TCRdb with MiXCR from the PCR reads. Of hundreds of thousands of distinct CDR3 sequences in the sample, roughly 40% were seen once. On this clonotype itself: Its antigen remains unidentified.

Trimming removed 4 bases at V and 4 bases at J, with 12 bases between. The CDR3 consists of 14 residues. The germline V gene has CDR1 SEHNR and CDR2 FQNEAQ (reference sequence). This chain links TRBV7-9 with TRBJ2-3; the D call may be TRBD1 or TRBD2 (5 bases each). The sequenced sample was blood. The clonotype was recovered from a girl aged 10-17 years with multiple sclerosis. Here the CDR3 DNA reads TGTGCCAGCAGCTCGAGGGACCAGGCAGATACGCAGTATTTT. Amino acid sequence: CASSSRDQADTQYF.